One T cell receptor (beta chain) is described in this entry. Its binding antigen is unknown. The record has no base qualities; no much larger clone is one base away. These data originate in a study of early T cells in non-severe SARS-CoV-2 infection (dated by TCRdb to the early 2020s). Background on the whole study: Because TCR sequencing was done on bulk RNA from unsorted whole blood, the alpha and beta chains could not be paired. The paper's findings and limits, for the study overall: VDJdb matching was skewed toward anti-spike CD8 responses and likely underestimated virus-specific expansions, missing private and CD4 specificities.

The study was a case-control design nested within a healthcare worker cohort in London, UK, with weekly nasopharyngeal swab PCR tests and blood sampling. Between 23 and 31 March 2020, the week of the UK lockdown, healthcare workers were enrolled and then followed up weekly for as long as 16 weeks. Reading the germline V gene gives CDR1 MRHNA and CDR2 SNTAGT. V ends up 2 bases short and J 4 bases short, with an unmatched junction base count of 7. Taken from cysteine to phenylalanine, the CDR3 has 16 residues. Left in the record is the CDR3 DNA by itself, 48 bases read in frame from the first base. Libraries came from 5' RACE. For sequencing, a NextSeq 500 was employed. The TCR library protocol attached unique molecular identifiers to individual cDNA molecules to correct for sequencing error and PCR bias. Both TCR alpha and beta chains were sequenced, and tight co-correlation was observed between alpha and beta sequence abundances in each sample. The authors processed their data as follows. Decombinator V4 was used to perform V gene, J gene and CDR3 annotation of TCR sequences. Expanded TCRs were defined as changing significantly between any two time points under a Poisson model with p below 0.0001. TCR abundances were normalised to the total number of TCRs sequenced in each sample and reported as counts per million. MAIT TCRs were defined by TRAV1-2 paired with TRAJ12, TRAJ20 or TRAJ33, and iNKT TCRs by TRAV10 paired with TRAJ18. VDJdb, accessed on 1 November 2021, was searched for TCRs annotated for CMV, EBV and SARS-CoV-2, and TCRs annotated for more than one antigen were excluded. TCRdb reprocessed the public reads (quality trimming at Q25 with fastp, clone calling with MiXCR) and kept in-frame beta chains. Identical CDR3 proteins give one entry, which carries the most common genes and DNA. Here the V and J calls rest on TCRdb's processing, not on the authors' analysis. The table for this sample lists 45,000 to 60,000 distinct CDR3 sequences; about 8% of them were counted only once. About 3.7% of the sample comes from the top ten.

Material: whole blood. The sequence came from an adult who was a healthcare worker with PCR-confirmed SARS-CoV-2 infection or an uninfected control (not recorded which). This sequence uses TRBV6-4 and TRBJ2-1, and 8 junctional nucleotides match TRBD2. The CDR3 region has the sequence CASSDGELAGYNEQFF. The DNA reads as follows: TGTGCCAGCAGTGACGGAGAGTTAGCGGGATACAATGAGCAGTTCTTC.